Listed below are T cell receptor beta chains from one sample, sequenced in a study of cytomegalovirus exposure and HLA in healthy donors. Repertoires were generated with immunoSEQ multiplex PCR, while TCRdb's copy carries only in-frame clones and drops some. This table holds around 110,000 clones, under 85% found once. Sequencing was performed on PBMCs. These receptors all stem from a woman aged 18-35 years in good health and CMV-seronegative. Each CDR3 is given with its conserved first and last residue. The D gene is left open where the match is weak. The size entry is marked missing in some rows and otherwise reads once, few, many or a size class.

>once|.|TRBV29-1|TRBJ1-3
CSVEWQASRTLYF
TGCAGCGTTGAATGGCAGGCCTCACGCACCCTATATTTT
>.|TRBD1|TRBV5-4|TRBJ1-1
CASSNRMTGGIMNTEAFF
TGTGCCAGCAGCAACCGAATGACAGGGGGCATTATGAACACTGAAGCTTTCTTT
>.|TRBD2|TRBV11-3|TRBJ2-7
CASSLGLPGGEQYF
TGTGCCAGCAGCTTAGGGTTACCGGGGGGCGAGCAGTACTTC
>.|.|TRBV28|TRBJ2-5
CASSLGGALSETQYF
TGTGCCAGCAGTTTAGGGGGGGCCCTGTCGGAGACCCAGTACTTC
>.|TRBD1|TRBV6-5|TRBJ1-6
CASSSGTGVHNSPLHF
TGTGCCAGCAGTTCCGGGACAGGGGTACATAATTCACCCCTCCACTTT
>.|TRBD2|TRBV10-2|TRBJ2-5
CASSRGLAGGETQYF
TGCGCCAGCAGCAGGGGACTAGCGGGGGGTGAGACCCAGTACTTC
>.|.|TRBV2|TRBJ2-1
CASTLESYNEQFF
TGTGCCAGCACCCTAGAGTCCTACAATGAGCAGTTCTTC
>.|.|TRBV19|TRBJ1-1
CASSRTSLNTEAFF
TGTGCCAGTAGTCGAACTTCCTTGAACACTGAAGCTTTCTTT
>.|TRBD1|TRBV6-1|TRBJ2-7
CASSEGRFQGVHLYEQYF
TGTGCCAGCAGTGAAGGTAGGTTTCAGGGGGTTCACCTCTACGAGCAGTACTTC
>.|TRBD1|TRBV10-3|TRBJ1-1
CAISEDRGGSTEAFF
TGTGCCATCAGTGAAGACAGGGGGGGGAGCACTGAAGCTTTCTTT
>.|TRBD1|TRBV19|TRBJ1-1
CASSTTRDRGVVAFF
TGTGCCAGTAGTACGACCCGGGACAGGGGCGTCGTTGCTTTCTTT
>.|.|TRBV7-8|TRBJ1-6
CATQREVVSPLHF
TGTGCCACCCAGCGAGAGGTTGTCTCACCCCTCCACTTT
>.|.|TRBV4-1|TRBJ2-7
CASSQDQARVYEQYF
TGCGCCAGCAGCCAAGATCAGGCCAGGGTCTACGAGCAGTACTTC
>.|.|TRBV4-1|TRBJ1-1
CASSQEWPTDTEAFF
TGCGCCAGCAGCCAAGAATGGCCGACAGACACTGAAGCTTTCTTT
>.|.|TRBV5-4|TRBJ1-1
CASSFDPGPILNTEAFF
TGTGCCAGCAGCTTTGACCCAGGGCCAATCTTGAACACTGAAGCTTTCTTT
>.|.|TRBV6-5|TRBJ1-1
CAVRLGGDTEAFF
TGTGCCGTCCGGCTGGGAGGAGACACTGAAGCTTTCTTT
>.|TRBD1|TRBV5-6|TRBJ1-2
CASSQLGPGQGKTYGYTF
TGTGCCAGCAGCCAGCTGGGTCCTGGACAGGGGAAAACGTATGGCTACACCTTC
>.|.|TRBV2|TRBJ1-2
CASSEEGGGYTF
TGTGCCAGCAGTGAAGAAGGGGGTGGCTACACCTTC
>.|.|TRBV28|TRBJ1-2
CASTALGAYGYTF
TGTGCCTCCACTGCGTTGGGGGCCTATGGCTACACCTTC
>.|TRBD1|TRBV5-1|TRBJ1-1
CASSLARGTGRYNTEAFF
TGCGCCAGCAGCTTGGCCAGGGGGACAGGGAGGTACAACACTGAAGCTTTCTTT
>few|.|TRBV13|TRBJ2-1
CASSHRRTSSSYNEQFF
TGTGCCAGCAGCCATCGAAGGACTTCGAGCTCCTACAATGAGCAGTTCTTC
>.|.|TRBV9|TRBJ2-5
CASSVGTGTRGTQYF
TGTGCCAGCAGCGTAGGAACAGGGACGAGGGGGACCCAGTACTTC
>.|.|TRBV6-4|TRBJ1-6
CASSDWPRYNSPLHF
TGTGCCAGCAGTGACTGGCCCAGGTATAATTCACCCCTCCACTTT
>.|TRBD1|TRBV5-1|TRBJ1-4
CASSLTGTVAEKLFF
TGCGCCAGCAGCTTGACGGGGACAGTGGCCGAAAAACTGTTTTTT
>.|.|TRBV7-8|TRBJ2-3
CASSTGFTDTQYF
TGTGCCAGCAGCACGGGTTTCACAGATACGCAGTATTTT
>few|TRBD1|TRBV5-4|TRBJ2-1
CASSRLGGLLNNEQFF
TGTGCCAGCAGTCGTCTAGGGGGCCTCCTAAACAATGAGCAGTTCTTC
>.|.|TRBV10-3|TRBJ2-2
CAISGLGDTGELFF
TGTGCCATCAGTGGACTAGGGGACACCGGGGAGCTGTTTTTT
>.|.|TRBV7-7|TRBJ1-4
CASSFRGGEKLFF
TGTGCTAGCAGCTTTAGGGGTGGGGAAAAACTGTTTTTT
>.|.|TRBV6-5|TRBJ1-3
CASSRRGLPGNTIYF
TGTGCCAGCAGTCGAAGGGGTTTGCCTGGAAACACCATATATTTT
>.|.|TRBV5-1|TRBJ2-1
CASSGTPYNEQFF
TGCGCCAGCAGTGGGACTCCTTACAATGAGCAGTTCTTC
>.|TRBD1|TRBV5-1|TRBJ2-7
CASSLLRQGGTYEQYF
TGCGCCAGCAGCTTGCTCCGACAGGGGGGGACCTACGAGCAGTACTTC
>few|TRBD1|TRBV2|TRBJ2-7
CASSERDRAGQYF
TGTGCCAGCAGTGAGAGGGACAGGGCCGGGCAGTACTTC
>.|TRBD1|TRBV19|TRBJ1-5
CASSTTGGGQPQHF
TGTGCCAGTAGTACCACAGGGGGCGGACAGCCCCAGCATTTT
>.|TRBD2|TRBV7-8|TRBJ2-3
CASSPLWGGTTDTQYF
TGTGCCAGCAGCCCCCTTTGGGGGGGGACCACAGATACGCAGTATTTT
>.|TRBD1|TRBV28|TRBJ2-7
CASSFPKASRAGGEQYF
TGTGCCAGCAGTTTCCCCAAGGCGAGTCGGGCAGGGGGCGAGCAGTACTTC
>.|.|TRBV7-8|TRBJ2-7
CASSHGGEQYF
TGTGCCAGCAGCCACGGCGGCGAGCAGTACTTC
>.|TRBD1|TRBV19|TRBJ1-4
CASRLRPGQENEKLFF
TGTGCCAGTAGACTAAGGCCGGGACAGGAGAATGAAAAACTGTTTTTT
>few|.|TRBV10-3|TRBJ1-3
CAITPETGGNTIYF
TGTGCCATAACCCCGGAAACGGGAGGAAACACCATATATTTT
>few|.|TRBV4-2|TRBJ2-6
CASSQDSRGWVNSGANVLTF
TGTGCCAGCAGCCAAGATTCACGAGGATGGGTGAACTCTGGGGCCAACGTCCTGACTTTC
>few|.|TRBV19|TRBJ1-2
CASSLHSQIRGYGYTF
TGTGCCAGTAGCCTCCACTCGCAGATTCGCGGCTATGGCTACACCTTC
>.|.|TRBV21-1|TRBJ1-1
CASSKTDRGSTEAFF
TGTGCCAGCAGCAAAACCGACAGGGGGAGCACTGAAGCTTTCTTT